The 14 T cell receptor beta chains below come from one sample, sequenced in a study of response to subunit inactivated influenza vaccine. Using its own MiXCR run on the RT-PCR reads, TCRdb lists one record per CDR3 protein. This sample carries about 580,000 distinct CDR3 sequences, approximately 14% of them seen once, and the ten largest clones take roughly 11%. The sequencing here drew on PBMCs from blood, taken roughly 12 days after vaccination. The receptors were sampled from a man over 45 who received an inactivated influenza vaccine.

The V gene is TRBV12-3 or TRBV12-4, the J gene TRBJ1-5; D gene uncertain. V lost 6 bases and J 3 bases, leaving 9 bases between the germline ends. The CDR3 sequence is 13 residues long. The CDR3 DNA sequence: TGTGCCAGCAGGAGTAGGGTCAATCAGCCCCAGCATTTT. Its translation is CASRSRVNQPQHF.

The V and J genes are TRBV20-1 and TRBJ2-3; D unclear. This CDR3 is built from 10 residues. Deletions cut 6 bases from V and 5 bases from J, with 6 bases between. Germline values: CDR1 DFQATT, CDR2 SNEGSKA (reference sequence). CDR3 sequence reads: CSAEQDTQYF. The CDR3 nucleotides are TGCAGTGCGGAACAAGATACGCAGTATTTT.

This clonotype was counted a few times. The chain links TRBV20-1 to TRBJ2-2, with D perhaps matching TRBD1 or TRBD2 (6 bases each). The CDR3 runs to 14 residues. V dropped 0 bases and J dropped 7 bases, with 12 bases sitting between them. Germline assignment: CDR1 DFQATT and CDR2 SNEGSKA (reference sequence). The CDR3 region is CSARDLQGGGELFF. DNA of the CDR3: TGCAGTGCTAGAGATTTACAGGGAGGCGGGGAGCTGTTTTTT.

This clonotype was counted between two and nine times. This chain joins TRBV29-1 and TRBJ1-1; a possible D gene is TRBD1 (5 bases). This CDR3 spans 14 amino acids. CDR1 is SQVTM, CDR2 ANQGSEA, per germline. The V and J ends lost 5 bases and 0 bases respectively, with 13 bases between them. This chain's CDR3 is CSVSQRGVNTEAFF. The CDR3 bases are TGCAGCGTTTCCCAAAGGGGCGTGAACACTGAAGCTTTCTTT.

This clonotype was seen more than once but under ten times. The V gene is TRBV7-9, the J gene TRBJ2-5; D unresolved. Looked up from germline, CDR1 is SEHNR and CDR2 is FQNEAQ (reference sequence). The CDR3 covers 14 residues. Trimming shortened V by 5 bases and J by 4 bases, and 14 bases separated the two germline ends. As DNA, the CDR3 is TGTGCCAGCAGCCCGGCGGTCCCGACAGAGACCCAGTACTTC. Residues: CASSPAVPTETQYF.

V is TRBV29-1 and J is TRBJ1-2, with TRBD1 as a possible D gene (5 bases). This CDR3 contains 13 residues. Trimming stripped 5 bases from V and 0 bases from J, with 10 bases between. Looked up from germline, CDR1 is SQVTM and CDR2 is ANQGSEA. The CDR3 reads CSVRSGPNYGYTF. The DNA of the CDR3 is TGCAGCGTTAGGTCAGGGCCTAACTATGGCTACACCTTC. The full variable domain, completed using reference TRBV29-1 and TRBJ1-2, is SAVISQKPSRDICQRGTSLTIQCQVDSQVTMMFWYRQQPGQSLTLIATANQGSEATYESGFVIDKFPISRPNLTFSTLTVSNMSPEDSSIYLCSVRSGPNYGYTFGSGTRLTVV.

This clonotype was detected a few times. The gene calls are TRBV20-1 and TRBJ2-4, with 7 bases matching TRBD1. The CDR3 loop spans 15 amino acids. Trimming cost V 4 bases and J 1 base; bases outside gene matches: 7. Looked up from germline, CDR1 is DFQATT and CDR2 is SNEGSKA (reference sequence). The CDR3: CSAMTGTAAKNIQYF. The CDR3 DNA is TGCAGTGCTATGACAGGGACCGCGGCCAAAAACATTCAGTACTTC.

This clonotype has only a few counts. One junction end disagrees with the germline gene, perhaps due to a read error. The V gene is TRBV30, the J gene TRBJ1-2; 7 nucleotides line up with TRBD1. Germline assignment: CDR1 GTSNPN and CDR2 SVGIG (reference sequence). The CDR3 has 13 amino acids. In DNA, the CDR3 is TGTGCCTGGAGCCCGGGACAGAACTATGGCTACACTTTC. Encoded protein: CAWSPGQNYGYTF.

This clonotype has just a few counts. This chain connects TRBV29-1 to TRBJ2-7; 7 bases agree with TRBD1. The CDR3 is made up of 16 amino acids. Germline V gives CDR1 SQVTM, CDR2 ANQGSEA. V shed 6 bases and J 2 bases; nucleotides not matched to a gene: 16. DNA for the CDR3: TGCAGCGTCGGGACGGTACAGGGGAGAGATCCCTACGAGCAGTACTTC. The encoded protein is CSVGTVQGRDPYEQYF.

This clonotype has a handful of counts. The chain couples TRBV20-1 to TRBJ2-1; the D is unclear. V lost 1 base and J lost 10, with 8 bases in between. Germline assignment: CDR1 DFQATT and CDR2 SNEGSKA (reference sequence). The CDR3 is 11 residues long. The CDR3 spells CSARGRREQFF. The CDR3 DNA sequence: TGCAGTGCTAGAGGGCGTAGGGAGCAGTTCTTC.

The CDR3 bases are TGCGCCAGCAGCCAGGAAGACAGGGGTGGCGAGACCCAGTACTTC. Its translation is CASSQEDRGGETQYF. V and J are TRBV4-3 and TRBJ2-5, with 8 bases lining up with TRBD1. CDR1 and CDR2 (germline): LGHNA, YSLEER. Unmatched junction bases numbered 8, after V lost 3 bases and J lost 5 bases. This CDR3 is built from 15 residues.

The J gene is TRBJ2-1, the V gene TRBV9, with D maybe TRBD2 (5 bases). This CDR3 has 15 amino acids. Trimming took 0 bases from V and 2 from J, leaving 9 bases between them. Per germline, CDR1 SGDLS and CDR2 YYNGEE. CDR3 bases: TGTGCCAGCAGCGTAGTCGAGGGCCCCTACAATGAGCAGTTCTTC. This encodes CASSVVEGPYNEQFF.

Comments on this clonotype: The junction shows a germline mismatch at one end, possibly a read error. This sequence joins TRBV7-2 and TRBJ2-5, with unresolved D. Germline values: CDR1 SGHTA, CDR2 FQGNSA. This CDR3 is 15 amino acids long. CDR3 in DNA: TGTGCCAGCAGCCCCGGCAAAAGTGGCCAAGAGACCGAGTACTTC. Translated, it gives CASSPGKSGQETEYF.

The rearrangement links TRBV28 to TRBJ1-1; 8 bases match TRBD1. The CDR3 runs to 14 residues. Germline CDR1 reads MDHEN; CDR2 reads SYDVKM. V lost 7 bases and J lost 10; bases outside the gene matches: 14. CDR3 sequence (DNA): TGTGCCAGCACCCTCCAGCGGGGACAGGAAGGAGCTTTCTTT. Its protein is CASTLQRGQEGAFF. Using reference TRBV28 and TRBJ1-1 for the parts outside the CDR3, the full variable domain is DVKVTQSSRYLVKRTGEKVFLECVQDMDHENMFWYRQDPGLGLRLIYFSYDVKMKEKGDIPEGYSVSREKKERFSLILESASTNQTSMYLCASTLQRGQEGAFFGQGTRLTVV.